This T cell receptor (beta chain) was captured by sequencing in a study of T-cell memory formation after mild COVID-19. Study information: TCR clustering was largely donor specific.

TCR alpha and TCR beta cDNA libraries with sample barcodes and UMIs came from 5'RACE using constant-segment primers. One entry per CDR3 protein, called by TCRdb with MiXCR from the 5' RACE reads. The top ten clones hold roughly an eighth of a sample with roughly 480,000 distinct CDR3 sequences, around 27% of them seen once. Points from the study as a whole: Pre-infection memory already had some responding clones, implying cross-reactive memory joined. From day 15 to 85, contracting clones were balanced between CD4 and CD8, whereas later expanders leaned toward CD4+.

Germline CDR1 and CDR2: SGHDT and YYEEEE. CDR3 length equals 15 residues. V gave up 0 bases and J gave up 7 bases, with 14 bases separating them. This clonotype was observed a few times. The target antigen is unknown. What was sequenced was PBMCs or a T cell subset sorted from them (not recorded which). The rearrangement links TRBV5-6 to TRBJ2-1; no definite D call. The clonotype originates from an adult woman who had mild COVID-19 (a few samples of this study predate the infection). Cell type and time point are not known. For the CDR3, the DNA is TGTGCCAGCAGCTTGGGATATGGGCCCGGTAATGAGCAGTTCTTC. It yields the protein CASSLGYGPGNEQFF.